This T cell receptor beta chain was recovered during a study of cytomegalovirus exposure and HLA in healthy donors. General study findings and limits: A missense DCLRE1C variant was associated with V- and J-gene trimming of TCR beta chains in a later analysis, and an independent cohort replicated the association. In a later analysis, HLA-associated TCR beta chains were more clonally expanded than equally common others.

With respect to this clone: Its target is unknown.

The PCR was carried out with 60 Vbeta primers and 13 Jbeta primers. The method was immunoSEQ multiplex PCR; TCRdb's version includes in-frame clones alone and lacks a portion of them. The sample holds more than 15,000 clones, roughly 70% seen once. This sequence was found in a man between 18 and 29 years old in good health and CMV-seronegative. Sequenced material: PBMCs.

CDR3 sequence reads: CASSSNPNYGYTF. CDR3 nucleotide sequence: TGTGCCAGCTCATCAAATCCTAACTATGGCTACACCTTC. The chain employs TRBV18 and TRBJ1-2; no firm D call. The germline CDR1 and CDR2 sequences are KGHSH and LQKENI. CDR3 size: 13 residues. V lost 5 bases and J lost 0, with 7 bases in between.